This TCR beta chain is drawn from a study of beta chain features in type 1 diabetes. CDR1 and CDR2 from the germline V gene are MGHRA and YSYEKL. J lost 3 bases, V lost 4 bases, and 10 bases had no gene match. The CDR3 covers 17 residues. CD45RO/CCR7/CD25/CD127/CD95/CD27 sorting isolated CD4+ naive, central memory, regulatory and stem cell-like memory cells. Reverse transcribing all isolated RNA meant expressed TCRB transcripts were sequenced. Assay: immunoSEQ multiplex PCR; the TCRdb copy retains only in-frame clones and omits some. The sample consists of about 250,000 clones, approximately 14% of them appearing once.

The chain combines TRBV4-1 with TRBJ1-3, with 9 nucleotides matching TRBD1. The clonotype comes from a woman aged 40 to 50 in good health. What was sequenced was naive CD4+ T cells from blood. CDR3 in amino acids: CASSPRADRGGGNTIYF. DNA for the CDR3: TGCGCCAGCAGCCCCCGAGCGGACAGGGGAGGTGGAAACACCATATATTTT.